What follows are 6 T cell receptor beta chains derived from one specimen sequenced in a study of blood T cell repertoires in COVID-19. The protocol was immunoSEQ multiplex PCR, while the TCRdb copy is restricted to in-frame clones and leaves out a portion. The sample holds 140,000 to 150,000 clones; about 82% are singletons and the top ten take roughly 3%. Sequencing used peripheral blood. These receptors were collected from a woman aged 40 to 49 with active or convalescent COVID-19.

V and J are TRBV7-2 and TRBJ2-1, with 9 bases lining up with TRBD2. CDR3 length: 13 residues. CDR1 is SGHTA and CDR2 is FQGNSA in the germline V gene. The trim removed 1 base at V and 15 bases at J, leaving 7 bases unmatched. The CDR3 region is CASSLGVAGVSFF. DNA for the CDR3: TGTGCCAGCAGCTTAGGGGTAGCGGGAGTATCGTTCTTC. The variable domain in full, completed from reference TRBV7-2 and TRBJ2-1, reads GAGVSQSPSNKVTEKGKDVELRCDPISGHTALYWYRQSLGQGLEFLIYFQGNSAPDKSGLPSDRFSAERTGGSVSTLTIQRTQQEDSAVYLCASSLGVAGVSFFGPGTRLTVL.

This clone occurred once. This sequence joins TRBV27 and TRBJ2-7, with 9 bases fitting TRBD1. The CDR3 sequence is 15 residues long. J was trimmed by 2 bases and V by 5 bases; bases with no gene match: 7. CDR1 is MNHEY and CDR2 is SMNVEV in the germline V gene (reference sequence). CDR3 region: CASSPRQGGTYEQYF. In DNA, the CDR3 is TGTGCCAGCAGTCCCAGACAGGGGGGAACCTACGAGCAGTACTTC.

The V and J genes are TRBV28 and TRBJ1-1; TRBD1 aligns across 8 bases. After removal of 3 bases from V and 6 bases from J, the junction contained 9 bases not matched to a gene. Per germline, CDR1 MDHEN and CDR2 SYDVKM. The CDR3 is 15 amino acids. As DNA, the CDR3 is TGTGCCAGCAGTTTTCGTTCCAGGGGGCGACCTGAAGCTTTCTTT. Translation: CASSFRSRGRPEAFF.

The gene calls are TRBV5-1 and TRBJ2-3; TRBD2 aligns across 7 bases. The CDR3 loop spans 14 amino acids. Germline V gives CDR1 SGHRS, CDR2 YFSETQ. Unmatched junction bases numbered 4, after V lost 2 bases and J lost 4 bases. CDR3 sequence: CASSLREASDTQYF. Written as DNA, the CDR3 is TGCGCCAGCAGCTTACGGGAGGCCTCAGATACGCAGTATTTT.

The V call is TRBV12-3 or TRBV12-4, the J call TRBJ2-7; D call uncertain. V gave up 7 bases and J gave up 3 bases, with 10 bases separating them. The CDR3 has 12 amino acids. The DNA for the CDR3 is TGTGCCAGCACCTACGATGACTACGAGCAGTACTTC. As protein: CASTYDDYEQYF.

This clone is a singleton in its sample. V gene TRBV5-1 combines with J gene TRBJ1-2; possibly TRBD1 for D (6 bases). With 3 bases removed from V and 0 bases from J, the gap between germline ends came to 12 bases. CDR1 and CDR2 (germline): SGHRS, YFSETQ. This CDR3 is 15 amino acids long. This CDR3 reads CASSSGGPANYGYTF. The CDR3 coding sequence is TGCGCCAGCAGCTCGGGGGGGCCTGCTAACTATGGCTACACCTTC. Based on the CDR3 plus reference TRBV5-1 and TRBJ1-2, the full variable domain is KAGVTQTPRYLIKTRGQQVTLSCSPISGHRSVSWYQQTPGQGLQFLFEYFSETQRNKGNFPGRFSGRQFSNSRSEMNVSTLELGDSALYLCASSSGGPANYGYTFGSGTRLTVV.